The 9 T cell receptor beta chains below all came from one sample that was sequenced in a study of shared clonotypes between healthy human individuals (dated by TCRdb to 2018 to 2021). The method was the immunoSEQ multiplex PCR assay. TCRdb retrieved this table from immuneACCESS and kept in-frame rearrangements only. Not all clones are present; in checked studies, unresolved V genes account for under half, and no reason is known for the remainder. The sample records hundreds of thousands of clones, about 76% of which are singletons. The ten largest clonotypes hold about 13% of the sample. Specimen: PBMCs. The receptor set was obtained from a woman aged 40 to 49 in good health. Some clones in this sample may be carry-over from other donors' samples.

This chain links TRBV4-1 with TRBJ2-1; 13 bases are shared with TRBD2. The CDR3 totals 18 residues. V shed 3 bases, J shed 6 bases, and the junction held 11 bases outside the gene matches. Germline-derived CDR1 and CDR2 are MGHRA and YSYEKL. CDR3 sequence: CASSQPLAGGSLFNEQFF. The CDR3, as DNA: TGCGCCAGCAGCCAGCCACTAGCGGGAGGGAGTTTATTCAATGAGCAGTTCTTC.

This clone was seen a handful of times. The J gene is TRBJ1-4, the V gene TRBV11-1; D is possibly TRBD1 (6 bases). Germline V CDR1 and CDR2: SGHAT, FQDESV (reference sequence). This CDR3 has 17 residues. Trimming took off 1 base at V and 10 bases at J, with 22 bases between the two ends. The CDR3 loop reads CASSLEQGEASQGKLFF. The CDR3 DNA reads TGTGCCAGCAGCTTAGAACAGGGTGAAGCCTCACAAGGAAAACTGTTTTTT.

The chain recombines TRBV5-8 with TRBJ2-7; D unclear. The CDR3 loop spans 13 amino acids. Per germline, CDR1 SGHTS and CDR2 YDEGEE. Trimming shortened V by 3 bases and J by 7 bases, and 14 bases separated the two germline ends. The CDR3, as DNA: TGTGCCAGCAGCTCGGCCCCCGGAAGGGAGCAGTACTTC. This sequence encodes CASSSAPGREQYF.

This rearrangement joins TRBV7-8 to TRBJ1-6, with D tentatively TRBD1 (5 bases). Germline V gene data show CDR1 as SGHVS and CDR2 as FQNEAQ. The ends were cut back, 5 bases at V and 8 bases at J, with 10 bases in the middle. The CDR3 runs 13 residues. The DNA for the CDR3 is TGTGCCAGCAGCAGGGGCAGGGATTCACCCCTCCACTTT. Protein product: CASSRGRDSPLHF.

The chain links TRBV2 to TRBJ1-5; D gene ambiguous. CDR3 size: 15 residues. Germline CDR1 is SNHLY and CDR2 is FYNNEI. Trimming shortened V by 0 bases and J by 4 bases, and 10 bases separated the two germline ends. The CDR3 sequence is CASSEASALNQPQHF. The CDR3 nucleotides are TGTGCCAGCAGTGAAGCGTCGGCCTTAAATCAGCCCCAGCATTTT.

The rearrangement links TRBV9 to TRBJ2-7; the D gene is possibly TRBD2 (6 bases). Germline CDR1 and CDR2: SGDLS and YYNGEE. The CDR3 totals 16 residues. Between the trimmed V and J ends, which lost 3 bases and 2 bases, there was a span of 18 bases. The CDR3, as DNA: TGTGCCAGCAGCGCCCGACCGGGACTGGAGACCTACGAGCAGTACTTC. Translating gives CASSARPGLETYEQYF.

The chain is built from TRBV30 and TRBJ2-2, with D uncertain. Trimming cost V 5 bases and J 0 bases, with 13 bases left between them. Germline V gene lookup returns CDR1 GTSNPN and CDR2 SVGIG (reference sequence). This CDR3 region has 15 residues. The DNA of the CDR3 is TGTGCCTGGGAGTCCCAGGTCTCGAACACCGGGGAGCTGTTTTTT. The encoded protein is CAWESQVSNTGELFF.

V and J are TRBV7-2 and TRBJ2-5, with 10 bases matching TRBD2. This CDR3 contains 16 residues. CDR1 and CDR2 (germline): SGHTA, FQGNSA. With 5 bases clipped from V and 5 bases from J, the junction kept 11 bases outside the gene matches. The CDR3 coding sequence is TGTGCCAGCAGCACAGCAAGAGCGGGAGGGGGGGAGACCCAGTACTTC. Protein sequence: CASSTARAGGGETQYF.

As regards this clone: The sample carries other DNA sequences with the same CDR3. This chain connects TRBV28 to TRBJ1-2; D remains ambiguous. This CDR3 has 13 residues. With 7 bases removed from V and 8 bases from J, the gap between germline ends came to 17 bases. The germline CDR1 and CDR2 sequences are MDHEN and SYDVKM. The CDR3 DNA reads as TGTGCCAGCACCAACCCAGGCGGGTTCGGCTACACCTTC. Translation: CASTNPGGFGYTF.